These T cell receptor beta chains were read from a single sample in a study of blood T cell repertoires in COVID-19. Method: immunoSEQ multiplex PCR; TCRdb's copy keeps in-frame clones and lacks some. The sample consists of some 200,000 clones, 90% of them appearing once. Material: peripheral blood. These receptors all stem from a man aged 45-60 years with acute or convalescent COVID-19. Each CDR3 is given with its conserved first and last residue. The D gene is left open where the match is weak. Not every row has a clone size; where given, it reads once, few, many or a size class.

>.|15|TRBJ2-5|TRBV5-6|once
TGTGCCAGCAGCTTGGGAGAGGGTAATGAAGAGACCCAGTACTTC
CASSLGEGNEETQYF
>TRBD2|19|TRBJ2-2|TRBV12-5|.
TGTGCTAGTGGTTTGGTAGGGACTAGCGGGGGTCGAAAAACCGGGGAGCTGTTTTTT
CASGLVGTSGGRKTGELFF
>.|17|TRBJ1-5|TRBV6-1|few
TGTGCCAGCAGTGACTATCACGGGGGGGCTGGCAATCAGCCCCAGCATTTT
CASSDYHGGAGNQPQHF
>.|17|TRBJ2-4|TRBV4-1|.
TGCGCCAGCAGCTCAGCCCAGTCGGGATTGGCCAAAAACATTCAGTACTTC
CASSSAQSGLAKNIQYF
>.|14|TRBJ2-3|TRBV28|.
TGTGCCAGCAGTTTGGGCGGGGGCAGGGATACGCAGTATTTT
CASSLGGGRDTQYF
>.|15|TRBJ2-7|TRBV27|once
TGTGCCAGCAGTTTAACGGCCAGGGGTAACTACGAGCAGTACTTC
CASSLTARGNYEQYF
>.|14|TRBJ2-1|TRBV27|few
TGTGCCAGCAGTTTCCCAGGGTTAAACAATGAGCAGTTCTTC
CASSFPGLNNEQFF
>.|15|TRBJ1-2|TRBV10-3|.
TGTGCCATCAGTGCTGAGGGAGGGCAGCTCTATGGCTACACCTTC
CAISAEGGQLYGYTF
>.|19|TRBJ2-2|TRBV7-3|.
TGTGCCAGCAGCTTACGAGGTGGGCAGGGAAAGTTCTTCACCGGGGAGCTGTTTTTT
CASSLRGGQGKFFTGELFF
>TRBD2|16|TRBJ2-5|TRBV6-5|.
TGTGCCAGCAGTTACTCGAAGGGTAGCGGGGGAGAGACCCAGTACTTC
CASSYSKGSGGETQYF
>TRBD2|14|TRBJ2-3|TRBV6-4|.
TGTGCCAGCAGTGCTAGGACTAGTTCAGATACGCAGTATTTT
CASSARTSSDTQYF
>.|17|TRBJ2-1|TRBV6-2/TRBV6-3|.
TGTGCCAGCAGTTACTCTTCCGAAGATACTTTACAGGGTGAGCAGTTCTTC
CASSYSSEDTLQGEQFF
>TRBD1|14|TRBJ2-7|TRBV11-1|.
TGTGCCAGCAGCTCGGACAGGAACCTCCCGGGGCAGTACTTC
CASSSDRNLPGQYF
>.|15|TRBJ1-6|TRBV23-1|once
TGCGCCAGCAGAAATGATGGCGGGGGTTTGCCACCCCTCCACTTT
CASRNDGGGLPPLHF
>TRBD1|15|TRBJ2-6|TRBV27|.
TGTGCCAGCAGTTTCAGGGGGACTGGGGCCAACGTCCTGACTTTC
CASSFRGTGANVLTF
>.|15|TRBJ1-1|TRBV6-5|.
TGTGCCAGCAGTTACTCTTTGACAGTGAACACTGAAGCTTTCTTT
CASSYSLTVNTEAFF
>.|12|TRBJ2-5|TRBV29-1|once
TGCTGTGCCCGGGACAACCAAGAGACCCAGTACTTC
CCARDNQETQYF
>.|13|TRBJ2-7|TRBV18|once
TGTGCCAGCTCACTGAGGGACACCTACGAGCAGTACTTC
CASSLRDTYEQYF
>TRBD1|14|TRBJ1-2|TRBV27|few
TGTGCCAGCAGACGGCAGGGGGGCGCCTATGGCTACACCTTC
CASRRQGGAYGYTF
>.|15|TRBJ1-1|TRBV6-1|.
TGTGCCAGCAGTGAAATACAGGTAGAGATCACTGAAGCTTTCTTT
CASSEIQVEITEAFF
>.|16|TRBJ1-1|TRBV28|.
TGTGCCAGCAGTTTAACCCCGACAGTCAGTAACACTGAAGCTTTCTTT
CASSLTPTVSNTEAFF
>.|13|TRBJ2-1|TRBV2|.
TGTGCCAGCAGCGGCGGGGTCAACAATGAGCAGTTCTTC
CASSGGVNNEQFF
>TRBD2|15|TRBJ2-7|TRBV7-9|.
TGTGCCAGCAGCCCCGGGGGGACTGTCCTTTACGAGCAGTACTTC
CASSPGGTVLYEQYF
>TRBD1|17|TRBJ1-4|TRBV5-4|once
TGTGCCAGCAGCTCTGGAGGATCGGGACAGGGGTGGGAAAAACTGTTTTTT
CASSSGGSGQGWEKLFF
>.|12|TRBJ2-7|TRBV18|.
TGTGCCAGCTCCCCTACCTACTACGAGCAGTACTTC
CASSPTYYEQYF
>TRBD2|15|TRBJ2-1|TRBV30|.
TGTGCCTGGAGGAGAACGGGAGGACCCTACAATGAGCAGTTCTTC
CAWRRTGGPYNEQFF
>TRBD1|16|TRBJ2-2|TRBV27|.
TGTGCCAGCAGTTCAGGGACAGGACTGAACACCGGGGAGCTGTTTTTT
CASSSGTGLNTGELFF
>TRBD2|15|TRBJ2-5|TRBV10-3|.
TGTGCCATCAGTGACCTAGCGGGAGGTCCGGAGACCCAGTACTTC
CAISDLAGGPETQYF
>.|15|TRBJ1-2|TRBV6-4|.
TGTGCCAGCAGTGGGACCTCTGGAGGGAAGTATGGCTACACCTTC
CASSGTSGGKYGYTF
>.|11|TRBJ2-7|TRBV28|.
TGTGCCAGCAGTCCCCTCTACGAGCAGTACTTC
CASSPLYEQYF
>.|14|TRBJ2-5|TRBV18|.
TGTGCCAGCTCACCACCTCCCACTCAAGAGACCCAGTACTTC
CASSPPPTQETQYF
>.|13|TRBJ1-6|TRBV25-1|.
TGTGCCAGCAGGGACAGAGTGGATTCACCCCTCCACTTT
CASRDRVDSPLHF
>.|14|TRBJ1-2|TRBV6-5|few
TGTGCCAGCAGCCTGACAGGTGCTAACTATGGCTACACCTTC
CASSLTGANYGYTF
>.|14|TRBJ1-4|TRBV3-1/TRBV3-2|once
TGTGCCAGCAGCCCGGGGGGGCGATATGAAAAACTGTTTTTT
CASSPGGRYEKLFF
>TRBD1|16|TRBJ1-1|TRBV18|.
TGTGCCAGCTCCCTGGGGCGACAGGGGCTGAACACTGAAGCTTTCTTT
CASSLGRQGLNTEAFF
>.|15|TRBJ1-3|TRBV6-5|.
TGTGCCAGCGGAAGGGCGACAGTGCCGGGAAACACCATATATTTT
CASGRATVPGNTIYF
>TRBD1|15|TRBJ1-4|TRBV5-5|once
TGTGCCAGCAGCCCCCAACCCAGGGGGCGAGAAAAACTGTTTTTT
CASSPQPRGREKLFF
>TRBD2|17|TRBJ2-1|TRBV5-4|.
TGTGCCAGCAGCACCGGGACTAGCGGGAGATCATACAATGAGCAGTTCTTC
CASSTGTSGRSYNEQFF
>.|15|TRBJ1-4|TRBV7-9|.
TGTGCCAGCAGCCTAGACAGGCATTCAGGAGAAAAACTGTTTTTT
CASSLDRHSGEKLFF